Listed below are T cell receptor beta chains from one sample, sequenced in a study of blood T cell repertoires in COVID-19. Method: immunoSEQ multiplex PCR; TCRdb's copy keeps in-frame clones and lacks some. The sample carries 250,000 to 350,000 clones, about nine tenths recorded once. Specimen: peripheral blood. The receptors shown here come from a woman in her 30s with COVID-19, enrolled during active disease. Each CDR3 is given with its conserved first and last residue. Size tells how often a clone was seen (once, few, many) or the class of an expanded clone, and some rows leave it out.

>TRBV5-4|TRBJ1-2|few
CASSSPGQGFNYGYTF
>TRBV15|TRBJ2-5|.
CATSRVRTSGSKTQYF
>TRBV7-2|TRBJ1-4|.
CASSAGPGQGHEKLFF
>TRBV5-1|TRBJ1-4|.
CASSLAGLRDEKLFF
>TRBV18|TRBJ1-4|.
CASSPSWDGGTLNEKLFF
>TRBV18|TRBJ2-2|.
CASSPRARSTGELFF
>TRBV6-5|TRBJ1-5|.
CASRRGKKEPQHF
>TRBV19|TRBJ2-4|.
CASSLRPDGREVAKNIQYF
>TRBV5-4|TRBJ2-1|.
CASSPRVAGLDEQFF
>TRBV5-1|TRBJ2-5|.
CASSKFKSQETQYF
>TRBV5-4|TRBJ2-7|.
CASSFGNEQYF
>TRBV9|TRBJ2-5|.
CASSPSGSFWETQYF
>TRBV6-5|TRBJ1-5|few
CASTGSGWQPQHF
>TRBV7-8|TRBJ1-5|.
CASSLAGQGEGQPQHF
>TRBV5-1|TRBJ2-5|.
CASSLGTEQETQYF
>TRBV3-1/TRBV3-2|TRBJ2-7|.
CASSPVGGGQQYF
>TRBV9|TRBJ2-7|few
CASSLGLAGPYEQYF
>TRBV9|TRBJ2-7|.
CASSVGARGQGSEQYF
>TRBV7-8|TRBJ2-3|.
CASSLMGGTSGRNTQYF
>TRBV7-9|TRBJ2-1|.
CASSLILADINEQFF
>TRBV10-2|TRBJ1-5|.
CASATGFNYQPQHF
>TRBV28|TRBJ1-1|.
CASHNGGTLNTEAFF
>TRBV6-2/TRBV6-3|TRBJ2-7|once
CASSYSAEDLSYEQYF
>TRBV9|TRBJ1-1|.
CASSLQGNTEAFF
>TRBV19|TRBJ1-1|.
CASSIVTGGLSEAFF
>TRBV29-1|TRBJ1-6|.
CSVKQGAQSPLHF
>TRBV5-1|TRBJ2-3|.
CASSLTGQGGADTQYF
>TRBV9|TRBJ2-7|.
CASLAGRLTEQYF
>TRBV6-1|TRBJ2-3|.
CASSEAGTGDTQYF
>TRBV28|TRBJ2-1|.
CASSLVGLAGVNNEQFF
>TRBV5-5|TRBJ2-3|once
CASSLVRTGSADTQYF
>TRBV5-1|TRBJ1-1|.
CASSLEGGNTEAFF
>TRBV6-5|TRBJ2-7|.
CASSYSGGGQEQYF
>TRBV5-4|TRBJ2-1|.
CASSYRGAGDNEQFF
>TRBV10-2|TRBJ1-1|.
CASRVTGETEAFF
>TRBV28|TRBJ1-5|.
CASSFSAQPQHF
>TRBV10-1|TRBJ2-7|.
CASSPGSSYEQYF
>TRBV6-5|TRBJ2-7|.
CASSYGGGTSYEQYF
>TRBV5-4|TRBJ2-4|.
CASSLPASGSGTKNIQYF
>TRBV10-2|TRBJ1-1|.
CASSEGGASAFF
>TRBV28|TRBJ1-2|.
CASSYMVGGPYGYTF
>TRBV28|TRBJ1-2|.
CASSLISYGYTF
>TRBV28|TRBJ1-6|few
CASSWDRGLLNSPLHF
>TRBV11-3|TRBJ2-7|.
CASSHRDRAYEQYF
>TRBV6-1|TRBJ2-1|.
CASSEGWGVNEQFF
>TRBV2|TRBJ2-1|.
CASKTAKASGNHEQFF
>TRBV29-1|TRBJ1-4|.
CSVLQGRNEKLFF
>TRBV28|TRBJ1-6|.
CASSKQGYNSPLHF
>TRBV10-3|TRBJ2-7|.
CAIRDSTYEQYF
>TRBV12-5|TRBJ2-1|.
CASGLTGTSGTSKQFF